These 8 T cell receptor beta chains share one sample of origin, sequenced in a study of cytomegalovirus exposure and HLA in healthy donors. PCR primers comprised 60 Vbeta and 13 Jbeta primers. Produced via immunoSEQ multiplex PCR; TCRdb's table is partial and in-frame only. The sample holds over 85,000 clones, roughly 60% seen once. Input material: PBMCs. Source of these receptors: a human donor in good health.

The DNA of the CDR3 is TGTGCCAGTGTAGGGGGAGTGAACTATGGCTACACCTTC. Residues: CASVGGVNYGYTF. The V gene is TRBV2, the J gene TRBJ1-2; D may be TRBD1 (6 bases). Germline lookup yields CDR1 SNHLY and CDR2 FYNNEI. The CDR3 runs to 13 residues. The V and J ends lost 9 bases and 2 bases respectively, with 13 bases between them.

The chain recombines TRBV30 with TRBJ2-1, with 11 bases lining up with TRBD2. Per germline, CDR1 GTSNPN and CDR2 SVGIG (reference sequence). After removal of 1 base from V and 4 bases from J, the junction contained 0 bases not matched to a gene. The CDR3 extends over 14 amino acids. The CDR3 DNA reads TGTGCCTGGAGTGGACTAGCGGGGTACAATGAGCAGTTCTTC. Translating gives CAWSGLAGYNEQFF.

The V and J genes are TRBV7-9 and TRBJ2-7; D possibly corresponds to TRBD2 (6 bases). Germline assignment: CDR1 SEHNR and CDR2 FQNEAQ (reference sequence). This CDR3 spans 12 amino acids. V lost 3 bases, J lost 7 bases, and 10 bases lay in between. The DNA of the CDR3 is TGTGCCAGCAGCTTTTTGGGGGGTGAGCAGTACTTC. Its translation is CASSFLGGEQYF.

V is TRBV30 and J is TRBJ2-2, with a possible D match to TRBD2 (7 bases). This CDR3 comprises 15 residues. The V and J ends lost 4 bases and 2 bases respectively, with 14 bases between them. Germline V gene sequence: CDR1 GTSNPN, CDR2 SVGIG (reference sequence). The CDR3 bases are TGTGCCTGGACGGGGGGACACTCTAACACCGGGGAGCTGTTTTTT. This encodes CAWTGGHSNTGELFF.

The gene calls are TRBV25-1 and TRBJ1-1; a possible D gene is TRBD1 (6 bases). V was pared by 7 bases and J by 1 base, with 13 bases between. The CDR3 contains 14 residues. Germline CDR1 MGHDK, CDR2 SYGVNS. In DNA form, the CDR3 reads TGTGCCAGCATCGAACGGGGGGCGAACACTGAAGCTTTCTTT. It specifies CASIERGANTEAFF.

The rearrangement joins TRBV11-2 to TRBJ2-6; D call uncertain. The V gene lost 4 bases and the J gene lost 1 base, with 11 bases spanning the gap. The V gene's germline CDR1 is SGHAT and CDR2 FQNNGV. This CDR3 has 16 amino acids. The CDR3 coding sequence is TGTGCCAGCAGCTCCCATTTTCGGTCTGGGGCCAACGTCCTGACTTTC. This codes for CASSSHFRSGANVLTF.

The chain has TRBV4-1 and TRBJ2-5; possibly TRBD2 for D (5 bases). The CDR3 sequence is 13 residues long. The ends were cut back, 1 base at V and 11 bases at J, with 14 bases in the middle. The germline CDR1 and CDR2 sequences are MGHRA and YSYEKL. The CDR3 nucleotides read TGCGCCAGCAGCCAAGGTGACGAGTGGGAGCAGTACTTC. Residues: CASSQGDEWEQYF.

The sample holds a few counts of this clone. The chain recombines TRBV19 with TRBJ2-2; TRBD2 aligns across 11 bases. V shed 5 bases and J 5 bases; nucleotides not matched to a gene: 7. The CDR3 loop spans 16 amino acids. Germline-derived CDR1 and CDR2 are LNHDA and SQIVND (reference sequence). This chain's CDR3 is CASSFRLAGITGELFF. The CDR3 nucleotides are TGTGCCAGTAGTTTTCGACTAGCGGGAATTACCGGGGAGCTGTTTTTT.